This TCR beta chain was retrieved from a study of blood T cell repertoires in COVID-19. Across the whole study: The United States, Italy and Spain provided the acute and convalescent COVID-19 samples. T cells, B-cell-depleted T cells, or PBMCs supplied cDNA or gDNA.

Recruits, aged roughly 18 to 90 years, lived in 25 or so US areas. The sample holds a few counts of this clone. CDR1 is KGHSH, CDR2 LQKENI, per germline. The CDR3 is 13 residues long. Trimming cost V 2 bases and J 6 bases, with 10 bases left between them. Original data processing: Scientists estimated how many nucleated cells there were by amplifying reference gene primers. Sequencing was performed with immunoSEQ multiplex PCR; in TCRdb, only in-frame clones are kept and a portion is missing. The V and J calls and clone size were taken over from that table, and D and trimming were inferred from the DNA. The sample holds some 270,000 clones, around 82% seen once.

The rearrangement links TRBV18 to TRBJ1-2, with D maybe TRBD1 (5 bases). The receptor was derived from a man over 45 who had recovered from COVID-19. The specimen sequenced was PBMCs or T cells enriched from blood (not recorded which). The chain's CDR3 is CASSPRGFDGYTF. CDR3 nucleotide sequence: TGTGCCAGCTCACCAAGGGGATTCGATGGCTACACCTTC.